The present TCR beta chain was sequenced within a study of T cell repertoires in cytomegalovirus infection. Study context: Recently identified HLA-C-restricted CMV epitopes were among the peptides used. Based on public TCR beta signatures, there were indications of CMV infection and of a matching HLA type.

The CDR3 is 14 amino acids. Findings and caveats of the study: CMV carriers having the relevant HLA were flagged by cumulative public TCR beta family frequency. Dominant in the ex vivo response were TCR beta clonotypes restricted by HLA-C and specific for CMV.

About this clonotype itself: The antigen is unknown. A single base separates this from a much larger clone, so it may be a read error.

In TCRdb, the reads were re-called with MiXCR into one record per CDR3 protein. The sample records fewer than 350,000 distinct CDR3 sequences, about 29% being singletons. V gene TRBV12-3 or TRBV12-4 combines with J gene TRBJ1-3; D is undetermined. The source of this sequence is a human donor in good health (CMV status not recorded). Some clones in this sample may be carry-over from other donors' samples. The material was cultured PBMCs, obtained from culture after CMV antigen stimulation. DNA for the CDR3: TGTGCCAGCAGTTTGCTTGCCTCTGGAAACACCATATCTTTT. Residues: CASSLLASGNTISF.